A selection of T cell receptor beta chains follows, all from one sample in a study of blood T cell repertoires in COVID-19. Clones were sequenced by immunoSEQ multiplex PCR, and TCRdb holds only the in-frame ones, with some missing. The table includes some 150,000 clones, approximately 86% detected once. Sequenced material: peripheral blood. These receptors originate from a woman in her 70s with acute or convalescent COVID-19. Both conserved end residues are part of each CDR3. A D gene is named only where the DNA matches it firmly. Clone sizes are given selectively: once, few, many, or a class where the clone is expanded.

>.|TRBV19|TRBJ1-1|.
CASSIPDRFEAFF
TGTGCCAGTAGTATCCCCGACAGATTTGAAGCTTTCTTT
>.|TRBV24-1|TRBJ2-1|.
CATSGGGGLGNEQFF
TGTGCCACCAGTGGGGGAGGGGGGCTCGGGAATGAGCAGTTCTTC
>.|TRBV2|TRBJ2-6|.
CASSEERPSSGANVLTF
TGTGCCAGCAGTGAAGAGAGGCCGAGCTCTGGGGCCAACGTCCTGACTTTC
>.|TRBV3-1/TRBV3-2|TRBJ2-4|TRBD1
CASSQGTAGGFSKNIQYF
TGTGCCAGCAGCCAAGGAACGGCAGGGGGCTTTTCCAAAAACATTCAGTACTTC
>.|TRBV4-2|TRBJ2-6|TRBD1
CASSQVRQGVISGANVLTF
TGTGCCAGCAGCCAAGTCCGACAGGGGGTTATCTCTGGGGCCAACGTCCTGACTTTC
>.|TRBV28|TRBJ1-4|TRBD1
CASSLTGEFVFDEKLFF
TGTGCCAGCAGTCTGACAGGGGAATTTGTTTTTGATGAAAAACTGTTTTTT
>.|TRBV16|TRBJ2-1|.
CASSQGRTGYHNEQFF
TGTGCCAGCAGCCAAGGACGAACAGGATACCACAATGAGCAGTTCTTC
>.|TRBV5-1|TRBJ1-1|.
CASSLAGQGHTEAFF
TGCGCCAGCAGCTTGGCAGGGCAGGGGCACACTGAAGCTTTCTTT
>once|TRBV24-1|TRBJ2-1|TRBD1
CATSRDSNEQFF
TGTGCCACCAGTAGGGACAGCAATGAGCAGTTCTTC
>.|TRBV5-6|TRBJ2-2|.
CASSWMRAGELFF
TGTGCCAGCAGCTGGATGAGGGCCGGGGAGCTGTTTTTT
>once|TRBV19|TRBJ1-2|TRBD1
CASRYGTGGNYGYTF
TGTGCCAGTAGATACGGGACAGGGGGTAACTATGGCTACACCTTC